This record covers a single TCR beta chain. Germline lookup yields CDR1 SGHRS and CDR2 YFSETQ. The CDR3 runs 13 residues. V gave up 6 bases and J gave up 8 bases; unmatched junction bases: 6. As handled by the study authors: Cell counts per sample came from amplifying reference gene primers. Sequenced by immunoSEQ multiplex PCR; TCRdb stores in-frame clones only, minus some. Clone size and V and J calls were adopted from that table, with D and trimming inferred from the DNA. The data contain roughly 67,000 clones, around 87% of them singletons. This specimen belongs to a study of blood T cell repertoires in COVID-19. Study overall: T cells, B-cell-depleted T cells, or PBMCs provided the cDNA or gDNA that served as material.

V usage is TRBV5-1 and J usage is TRBJ2-1; 9 bases align to TRBD1. This receptor was obtained from a woman in her sixties or seventies with acute or convalescent COVID-19. The sequencing input was peripheral blood. The CDR3 region is CASTMTGGHEQFF. CDR3 nucleotide sequence: TGCGCCAGCACCATGACAGGGGGGCATGAGCAGTTCTTC.